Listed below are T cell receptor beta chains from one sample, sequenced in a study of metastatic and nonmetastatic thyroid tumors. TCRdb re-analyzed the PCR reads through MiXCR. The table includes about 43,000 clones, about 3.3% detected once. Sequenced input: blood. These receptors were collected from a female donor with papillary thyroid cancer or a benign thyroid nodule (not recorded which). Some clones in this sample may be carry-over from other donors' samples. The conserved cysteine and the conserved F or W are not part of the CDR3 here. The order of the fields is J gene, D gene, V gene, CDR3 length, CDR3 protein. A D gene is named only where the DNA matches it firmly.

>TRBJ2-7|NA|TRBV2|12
ASRDRQSSYEQY
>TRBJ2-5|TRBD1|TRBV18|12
ASSLRGGLETQY
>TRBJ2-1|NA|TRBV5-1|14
ASSLNEAGSYNEQF
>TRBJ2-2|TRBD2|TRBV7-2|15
ASNLDGRAMGGGELF
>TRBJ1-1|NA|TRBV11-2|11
ASSWGMNTEAF
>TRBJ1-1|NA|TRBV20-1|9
SARGATEAF
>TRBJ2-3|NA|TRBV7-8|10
ASSFYTDTQY
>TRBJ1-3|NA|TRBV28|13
ASSFGGETGNTIY
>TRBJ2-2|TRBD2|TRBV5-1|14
ASSLGVAGVSGELF
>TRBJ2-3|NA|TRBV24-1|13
ATSDPQGGRGTQY
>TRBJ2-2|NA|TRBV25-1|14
ASRVRWDFSTGELF
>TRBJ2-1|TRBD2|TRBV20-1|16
SARGTRTSGIHYNEQF
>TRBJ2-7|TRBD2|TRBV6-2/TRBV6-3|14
AGSYTSADPTYEQY
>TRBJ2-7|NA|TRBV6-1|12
ASRQGSLGYEQY
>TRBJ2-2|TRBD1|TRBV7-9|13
ASSLGQGNTGELF
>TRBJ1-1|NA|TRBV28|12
ASSLFTRGSEAF
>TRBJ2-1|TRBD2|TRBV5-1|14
ASSLEASGSYNEQF
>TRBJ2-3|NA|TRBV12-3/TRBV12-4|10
ASRDSTDTQY
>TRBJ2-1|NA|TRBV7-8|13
ASSLTGLSYNEQF
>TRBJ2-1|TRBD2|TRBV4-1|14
ASSQGRERMYNEQF
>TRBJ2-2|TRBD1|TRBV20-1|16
SATKPGQGFSSTGELF
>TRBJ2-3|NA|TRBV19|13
ASSFTGHKTDTQY
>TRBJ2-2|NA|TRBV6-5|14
ASSYSMEGPTGELF
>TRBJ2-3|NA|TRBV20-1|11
SASGWAGDTQY
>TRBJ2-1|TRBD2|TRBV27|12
ASKRGSSYNEQF
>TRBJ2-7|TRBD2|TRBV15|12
ATSRAGAPNEQY
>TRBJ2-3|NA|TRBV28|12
ASSFFSGTDTQY
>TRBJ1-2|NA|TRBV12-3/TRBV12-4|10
ASSLDSYGYT
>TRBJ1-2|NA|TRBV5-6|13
ASRKKQGIYYGYT
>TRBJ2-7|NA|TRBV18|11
ASSSQGGYEQY
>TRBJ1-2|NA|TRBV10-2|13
ASSGRTQANYGYT
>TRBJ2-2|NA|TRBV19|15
ASSTRPSGPNTGELF
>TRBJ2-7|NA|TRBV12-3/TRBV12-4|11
ASSWGFLYEQY
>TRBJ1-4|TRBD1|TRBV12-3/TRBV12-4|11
ASSFRQGEKLF
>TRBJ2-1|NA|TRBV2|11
ASTEPLVDQQF